This T cell receptor beta chain was identified during a study of blood T cell repertoires in COVID-19. Turning to the study itself: Samples taken during acute and convalescent COVID-19 were collected in the United States, Italy and Spain. Sample material is recorded as cDNA or gDNA derived from T cells, B-cell-depleted T cells, or PBMCs.

Germline loops: CDR1 ENHRY, CDR2 SYGVKD. There are 14 residues in the CDR3. V lost 6 bases and J lost 3; bases outside the gene matches: 4. As originally analysed: Nucleated cell counts were estimated from reference gene primer amplification. Assay used: immunoSEQ multiplex PCR; TCRdb lists only in-frame clones, some missing. V and J calls and clone size follow that table, whereas D and trimming were derived from the DNA. Altogether around 60,000 clones are present, 65% to 75% being singletons, with the ten largest covering 28%. The sample comprised peripheral blood. The genes are TRBV10-3 and TRBJ1-5; 8 bases are shared with TRBD1. The TCR sequence derives from a woman aged 80 or older with acute or convalescent COVID-19. The CDR3 nucleotides are TGTGCCATCAGCGAGACAGGGGCCAATCAGCCCCAGCATTTT. Amino acids: CAISETGANQPQHF.